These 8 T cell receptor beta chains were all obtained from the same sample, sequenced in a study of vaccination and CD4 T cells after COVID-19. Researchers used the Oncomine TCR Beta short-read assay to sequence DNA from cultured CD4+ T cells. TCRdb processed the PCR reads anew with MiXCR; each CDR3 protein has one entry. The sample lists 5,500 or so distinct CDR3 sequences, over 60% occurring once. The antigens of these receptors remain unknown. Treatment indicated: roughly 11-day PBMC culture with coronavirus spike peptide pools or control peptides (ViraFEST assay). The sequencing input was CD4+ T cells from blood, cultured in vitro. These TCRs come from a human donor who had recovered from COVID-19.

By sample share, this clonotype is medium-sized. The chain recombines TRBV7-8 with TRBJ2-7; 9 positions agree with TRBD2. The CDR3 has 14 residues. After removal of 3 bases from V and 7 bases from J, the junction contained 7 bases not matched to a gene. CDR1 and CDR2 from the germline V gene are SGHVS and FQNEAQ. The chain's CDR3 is CASSLGGGAKEQYF. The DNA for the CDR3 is TGTGCCAGCAGCTTGGGCGGGGGGGCGAAAGAGCAGTACTTC. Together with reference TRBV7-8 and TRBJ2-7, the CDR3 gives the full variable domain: GAGVSQSPRYKVAKRGQDVALRCDPISGHVSLFWYQQALGQGPEFLTYFQNEAQLDKSGLPSDRFFAERPEGSVSTLKIQRTQQEDSAVYLCASSLGGGAKEQYFGPGTRLTVT.

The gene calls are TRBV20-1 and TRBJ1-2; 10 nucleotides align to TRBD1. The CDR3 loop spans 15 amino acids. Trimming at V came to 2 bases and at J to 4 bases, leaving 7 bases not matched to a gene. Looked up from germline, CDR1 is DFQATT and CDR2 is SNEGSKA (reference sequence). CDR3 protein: CSARTRDRGTYGYTF. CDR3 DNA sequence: TGCAGTGCTAGAACGAGGGACAGGGGTACCTATGGCTACACCTTC.

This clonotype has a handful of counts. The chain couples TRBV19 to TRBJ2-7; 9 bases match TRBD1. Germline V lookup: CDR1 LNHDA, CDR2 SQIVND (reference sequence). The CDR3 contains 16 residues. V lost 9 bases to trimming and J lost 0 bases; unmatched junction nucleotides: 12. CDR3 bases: TGTGCCAGCCGGGACAGGGTGCTTCCGAGCTCCTACGAGCAGTACTTC. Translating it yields CASRDRVLPSSYEQYF.

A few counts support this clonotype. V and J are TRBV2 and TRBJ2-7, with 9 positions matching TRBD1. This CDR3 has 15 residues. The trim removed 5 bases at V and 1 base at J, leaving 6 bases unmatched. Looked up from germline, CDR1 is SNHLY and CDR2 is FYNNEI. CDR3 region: CASSKDRGRSYEQYF. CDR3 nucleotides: TGTGCCAGCAGTAAGGACAGGGGACGTTCCTACGAGCAGTACTTC. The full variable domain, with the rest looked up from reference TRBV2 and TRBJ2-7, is EPEVTQTPSHQVTQMGQEVILRCVPISNHLYFYWYRQILGQKVEFLVSFYNNEISEKSEIFDDQFSVERPDGSNFTLKIRSTKLEDSAMYFCASSKDRGRSYEQYFGPGTRLTVT.

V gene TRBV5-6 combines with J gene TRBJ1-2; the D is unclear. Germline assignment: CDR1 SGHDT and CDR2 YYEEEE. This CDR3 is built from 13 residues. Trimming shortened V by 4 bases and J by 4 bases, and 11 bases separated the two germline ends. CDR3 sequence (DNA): TGTGCCAGCAGCCCGGCGGAGTTCTATGGCTACACCTTC. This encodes CASSPAEFYGYTF.

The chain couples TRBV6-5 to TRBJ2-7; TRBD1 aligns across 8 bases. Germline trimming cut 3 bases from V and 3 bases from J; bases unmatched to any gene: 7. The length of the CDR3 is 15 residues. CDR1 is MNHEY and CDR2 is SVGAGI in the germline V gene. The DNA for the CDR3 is TGTGCCAGCAGTTATTCGGACAGGGCGGGCTACGAGCAGTACTTC. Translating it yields CASSYSDRAGYEQYF.

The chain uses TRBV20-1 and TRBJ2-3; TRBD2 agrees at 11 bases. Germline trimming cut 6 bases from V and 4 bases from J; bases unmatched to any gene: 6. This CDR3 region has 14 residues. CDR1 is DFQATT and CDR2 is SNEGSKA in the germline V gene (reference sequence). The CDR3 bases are TGCAGTGCCCCACTAGCGGGAGAGTCAGATACGCAGTATTTT. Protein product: CSAPLAGESDTQYF.

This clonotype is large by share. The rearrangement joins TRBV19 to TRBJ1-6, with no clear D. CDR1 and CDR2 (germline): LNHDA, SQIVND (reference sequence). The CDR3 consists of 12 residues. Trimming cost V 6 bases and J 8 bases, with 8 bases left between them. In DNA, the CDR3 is TGTGCCAGTAGAAAGGGCGATTCACCCCTCCACTTT. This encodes CASRKGDSPLHF.